This T cell receptor beta chain stems from a study of identical twins. The table lists this clonotype with a few counts. CDR3 length: 15 residues. CDR1 and CDR2 (germline): MNHNS, SASEGT. V lost 7 bases and J lost 1, with 11 bases in between. MiXCR, applied by TCRdb to the 5' RACE reads, yields one record per CDR3 protein. Of around 370,000 distinct CDR3 sequences detected, about 9% appear once; the ten largest clones hold over 7%. The clonotype comes from a woman between 45 and 60 years old in good health. Material: naive T cells sorted from blood. The chain couples TRBV6-1 to TRBJ2-6; D unclear. The CDR3 reads CASMPDLSGANVLTF. In DNA form, the CDR3 reads TGTGCCAGCATGCCGGACCTTTCTGGGGCCAACGTCCTGACTTTC.